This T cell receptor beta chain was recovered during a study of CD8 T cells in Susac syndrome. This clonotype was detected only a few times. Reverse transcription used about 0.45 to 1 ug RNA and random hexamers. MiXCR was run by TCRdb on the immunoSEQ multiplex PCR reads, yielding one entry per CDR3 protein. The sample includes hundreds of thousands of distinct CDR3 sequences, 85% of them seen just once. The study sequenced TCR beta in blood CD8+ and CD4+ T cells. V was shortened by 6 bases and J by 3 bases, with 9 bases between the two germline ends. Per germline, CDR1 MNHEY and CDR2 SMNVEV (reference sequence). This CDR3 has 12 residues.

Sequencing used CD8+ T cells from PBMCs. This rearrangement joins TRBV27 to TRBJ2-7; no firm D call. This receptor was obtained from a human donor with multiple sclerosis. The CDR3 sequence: CASSRGGYEQYF. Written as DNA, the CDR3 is TGTGCCAGCAGCCGCGGCGGCTACGAGCAGTACTTC.